This T cell receptor (beta chain) stems from a study of T cell changes during pregnancy in multiple sclerosis. The data were produced by immunoSEQ multiplex PCR, yet TCRdb's version contains in-frame clones alone and is incomplete. Seen here are about 100,000 clones, over 80% observed once, and the top ten hold less than 2.5%. The CDR3 is made up of 16 amino acids. Germline-derived CDR1 and CDR2 are KGHSH and LQKENI. V was clipped by 6 bases and J by 3 bases, with 18 bases between them. This material consisted of peripheral blood, taken after pregnancy. The rearrangement joins TRBV18 to TRBJ2-1, with D possibly being TRBD2 (7 bases). This TCR was sampled from a female donor with multiple sclerosis, enrolled in a pregnancy study. CDR3 residues: CASSVQGRGNYNEQFF. CDR3 DNA sequence: TGTGCCAGCTCTGTCCAGGGGCGGGGGAACTACAATGAGCAGTTCTTC.